Listed here is a single T cell receptor beta chain. This clonotype was counted only a few times. Its binding antigen is unknown. No clone much larger than this one lies a single base away; base qualities are absent. The V end loses 0 bases and the J end loses 7 bases, and a stretch of 16 bases separates them. The CDR3 has 17 amino acids, counting the end cysteine and phenylalanine. Only the CDR3 DNA stays, 51 bases, in frame from base 1. The germline V gene gives CDR1 as SGHVS and CDR2 as FNYEAQ. This record belongs to a study of T-cell memory formation after mild COVID-19 listed by TCRdb under 2021. In the study overall: TCR sequence clusters from the two donors were found to be largely donor specific. Two young, previously healthy adult volunteers made up the cohort, one male and one female. Longitudinal TCRalpha and TCRbeta repertoire sequencing tracked T-cell clones expanding and contracting after mild COVID-19 in a couple of donors. Study-wide findings and limitations: Only two mild cases were covered by the study, and larger cohorts that include severe cases with pre-infection samples were considered necessary. Contracting CD4+ clones were found mainly in CM and EM memory subsets, while CD8+ clones were enriched in EMRA. Balanced CD4/CD8 phenotypes were observed for clones contracting from day 15 to 85, whereas a bias towards CD4+ was observed for a second wave of clones expanding from day 15 to 37. Some responding clones were found in pre-infection memory, which suggests that pre-existing cross-reactive memory T cells took part in the SARS-CoV-2 response. The second-wave clones that peaked on day 37 were not confirmed to be SARS-CoV-2 specific.

Ficoll-Paque density gradient centrifugation was used to isolate PBMCs. Instrument used: Illumina NovaSeq 6000. TCRalpha and TCRbeta cDNA libraries were built by 5'RACE with constant-segment primers, adding sample barcodes and unique molecular identifiers. Trizol reagent was used to extract RNA from every sample. Libraries were amplified in two PCR steps, with a second sample barcode and Illumina TruSeq adapters added in the second step. Libraries were sequenced on an Illumina NovaSeq with 2 x 150 bp paired-end reads. In the authors' own workflow: Demultiplexing of reads and collapsing into UMI-guided consensus sequences were performed with migec v1.2.7. With mixcr v2.1.11, UMI consensuses were aligned to TRA and TRB V and J templates and assembled into clonotypes. A clonotype was counted as expanded or contracted only when both edgeR and NoisET called the clonotype significant, with the noise models trained on biological replicates. For edgeR calls, the thresholds were a false discovery rate-adjusted p below 0.01 and a log2 fold-change of 1. As an exploratory analysis of dynamics, max-normalized trajectories of the 1000 most abundant clonotypes were examined with PCA combined with hierarchical clustering. Separately sequenced CD4+ and CD8+ repertoires were used to assign the CD4 or CD8 phenotype of responding clones. TCRdb redid the processing of the public reads, applying fastp at Q25 and MiXCR, and retained in-frame beta chains. Under each unique CDR3 protein, matching rows form one entry showing the most common genes and DNA. The V and J calls reflect TCRdb's pipeline rather than the authors' work. The table for this sample lists 90,000 to 120,000 distinct CDR3 sequences; about an eighth of them were counted only once. The top ten hold roughly 40% of the sample.

This clonotype was sampled from a man younger than 30 who had mild COVID-19 (a few samples of this study predate the infection). The sample titles of this study are shuffled in the database, so cell type and time point are left out; the donor was told from shared clones. The chain uses TRBV7-6 and TRBJ1-6; a tentative D call is TRBD1 (6 bases match). The sample consisted of PBMCs or a T cell subset sorted from them (not recorded which). The nucleotide sequence reads as follows: TGTGCCAGCAGCTTAGCCCCCTACAGGGCGGGCAATTCACCCCTCCACTTT. It encodes CASSLAPYRAGNSPLHF.